One and the same sample provided the 29 T cell receptor beta chains below, sequenced in a study of blood T cells in healthy people across ages. A second PCR, run for about 6 to 12 cycles, used a sample-barcoded 5' primer plus a J-beta primer mix. Via MiXCR, TCRdb re-called the 5' RACE reads, giving one row per CDR3 protein. The data hold roughly 1,800,000 distinct CDR3 sequences, with about 50% observed a single time. The sequencing input was blood. The receptors here all came from a woman in her 40s in good health.

This clonotype occurred a few times. This rearrangement joins TRBV7-9 to TRBJ2-7, with a weak D call TRBD1 (6 bases). The length of the CDR3 is 12 residues. Looked up from germline, CDR1 is SEHNR and CDR2 is FQNEAQ (reference sequence). V lost 5 bases and J lost 9, with 14 bases in between. CDR3 loop: CASSISRDMQYF. CDR3 bases: TGTGCCAGCAGCATTTCCCGGGACATGCAGTACTTC.

This chain uses TRBV9 with TRBJ2-7, with 12 bases fitting TRBD1. The assigned J gene may be wrong: the sequence end matches TRBJ2-5 better. Looked up from germline, CDR1 is SGDLS and CDR2 is YYNGEE. The CDR3 is 16 residues long. The CDR3 spells CASSAPGQGAKETQYF. The CDR3 DNA follows: TGTGCCAGCAGCGCCCCGGGACAGGGGGCTAAAGAGACCCAGTACTTC.

This chain links TRBV2 with TRBJ2-2; D might be TRBD2 (6 bases). The CDR3 is made up of 15 amino acids. Trimming shortened V by 3 bases and J by 7 bases, and 15 bases separated the two germline ends. Germline CDR1 is SNHLY and CDR2 is FYNNEI. In DNA, the CDR3 is TGTGCCAGCAGTGAGATAACTAGCACTAACGGGGAGCTGTTTTTT. Encoded protein: CASSEITSTNGELFF.

The V call is TRBV12-3 or TRBV12-4, the J call TRBJ2-3; 7 bases are shared with TRBD2. The CDR3 is made up of 14 amino acids. V lost 6 bases and J lost 4; bases outside the gene matches: 7. The CDR3 DNA follows: TGTGCCAGCAGACTAGCGTCTTTCCCAGATACGCAGTATTTT. It encodes CASRLASFPDTQYF.

The rearrangement joins TRBV2 to TRBJ1-6; tentative D call: TRBD1 (6 bases). Per germline, CDR1 SNHLY and CDR2 FYNNEI. Trimming stripped 5 bases from V and 4 bases from J, with 9 bases between. This CDR3 contains 14 residues. The CDR3, as DNA: TGTGCCAGCAGTTACCAGGGGTATAATTCACCCCTCCACTTT. This translates into CASSYQGYNSPLHF.

The table lists this clonotype with a few counts. This sequence joins TRBV5-5 and TRBJ2-3; 14 nucleotides match TRBD2. This CDR3 comprises 16 residues. Germline CDR1 reads SGHKS; CDR2 reads YYEKEE (reference sequence). V lost 2 bases and J lost 6; bases outside the gene matches: 5. CDR3: CASSFGTSGGGDTQYF. The CDR3, as DNA: TGTGCCAGCAGCTTCGGGACTAGCGGGGGAGGGGATACGCAGTATTTT.

This clonotype was counted only a few times. The J gene is TRBJ2-7, the V gene TRBV14; 10 bases fit TRBD2. The V segment lost 4 bases and the J segment 2 bases; nucleotides outside the gene matches: 5. The germline gives CDR1 SGHDN, CDR2 FVKESK. This CDR3 contains 15 residues. The CDR3 reads CASSPAGGAPYEQYF. CDR3 sequence (DNA): TGTGCCAGCAGCCCAGCGGGGGGGGCGCCCTACGAGCAGTACTTC. Full variable domain (outside the CDR3, taken from reference TRBV14 and TRBJ2-7): EAGVTQFPSHSVIEKGQTVTLRCDPISGHDNLYWYRRVMGKEIKFLLHFVKESKQDESGMPNNRFLAERTGGTYSTLKVQPAELEDSGVYFCASSPAGGAPYEQYFGPGTRLTVT.

The V call is TRBV13, the J call TRBJ2-1; tentatively, D is TRBD1 (5 bases). This CDR3 spans 15 amino acids. Germline CDR1 and CDR2: PRHDT and FYEKMQ (reference sequence). Trimming removed 1 base at V and 8 bases at J, with 15 bases between. This CDR3 reads CASSLARVLSDEQFF. CDR3 coding DNA: TGTGCCAGCAGCTTAGCCAGGGTCCTTAGTGATGAGCAGTTCTTC.

This clonotype came up a few times. The CDR3 region is CASSRPTQNTEAFF. CDR3 coding DNA: TGTGCCAGCAGCCGACCAACCCAAAACACTGAAGCTTTCTTT. This chain links TRBV7-2 with TRBJ1-1; D gene ambiguous. This CDR3 comprises 14 residues. Germline CDR1 SGHTA, CDR2 FQGNSA. Trimming removed 5 bases from V and 2 bases from J, with 12 bases in between.

The chain joins TRBV15 to TRBJ2-3, with TRBD2 as a possible D gene (7 bases). V was cut by 5 bases and J by 4 bases, with 19 bases left in between. Germline CDR1 reads LNHNV; CDR2 reads YYDKDF (reference sequence). The CDR3 consists of 16 residues. CDR3 nucleotide sequence: TGTGCCACCAGCCCCTCGGGGGGCAGCCGACCAGATACGCAGTATTTT. Residues: CATSPSGGSRPDTQYF.

The chain recombines TRBV11-3 with TRBJ2-7; 7 bases line up with TRBD1. CDR3 length: 14 amino acids. Germline V CDR1 and CDR2: SGHNT, YENEEA. The trim removed 4 bases at V and 5 bases at J, leaving 8 bases unmatched. The CDR3: CASSSGGSPHEQYF. The CDR3 DNA reads as TGTGCCAGCAGCTCAGGGGGTTCGCCCCACGAGCAGTACTTC.

The chain joins TRBV6-4 to TRBJ1-2, with 9 bases lining up with TRBD1. V dropped 4 bases and J dropped 8; count of bases not matched to a gene: 5. The V gene's germline CDR1 is MRHNA and CDR2 SNTAGT. The CDR3 runs 13 residues. CDR3 in DNA: TGTGCCAGCAGTGCGGACAGGGGAAAGGGCTACACCTTC. This encodes CASSADRGKGYTF.

The chain joins TRBV20-1 to TRBJ2-5, with D possibly matching TRBD1 (6 bases). Trimming took 6 bases from V and 0 from J, leaving 20 bases between them. This CDR3 spans 16 amino acids. Germline V CDR1 and CDR2: DFQATT, SNEGSKA (reference sequence). The CDR3 region is CSASAGTNLYQETQYF. The DNA for the CDR3 is TGCAGTGCCAGCGCCGGGACAAACCTTTACCAAGAGACCCAGTACTTC.

This clonotype was recorded a few times. The gene calls are TRBV7-2 and TRBJ2-7, with D uncertain. The CDR3 length is 15 residues. Germline assignment: CDR1 SGHTA and CDR2 FQGNSA. With 5 bases removed from V and 4 bases from J, the gap between germline ends came to 18 bases. CDR3 sequence reads: CASSPTGVRFYEQYF. DNA for the CDR3: TGTGCCAGCAGCCCAACTGGGGTGAGGTTTTACGAGCAGTACTTC.

The V call is TRBV12-3 or TRBV12-4, the J call TRBJ1-2; D unresolved. Trimming shortened V by 8 bases and J by 7 bases, and 17 bases separated the two germline ends. CDR3 length equals 13 residues. The CDR3 region has the DNA TGTGCCAGCTTAATTTTCGAGGGAGGTGGCTACACCTTC. This translates into CASLIFEGGGYTF.

The V gene is TRBV6-5, the J gene TRBJ2-7; 9 bases are shared with TRBD1. The CDR3 length is 17 residues. The germline CDR1 and CDR2 sequences are MNHEY and SVGAGI. Trimming cost V 0 bases and J 0 bases; bases outside gene matches: 6. CDR3 amino acids: CASSYSTGQGSSYEQYF. CDR3 nucleotides: TGTGCCAGCAGTTACTCCACGGGACAGGGAAGCTCCTACGAGCAGTACTTC.

This clonotype showed up just once. V and J are TRBV4-1 and TRBJ2-3; D is perhaps TRBD1 or TRBD2 (6 bases each). Germline CDR1 MGHRA, CDR2 YSYEKL. The CDR3 covers 14 residues. Trimming cost V 6 bases and J 9 bases, with 19 bases left between them. DNA for the CDR3: TGCGCCAGCAGTGCAGTAGGGGGGACGGGGACGCAGTATTTT. This gives the protein CASSAVGGTGTQYF.

The gene calls are TRBV6-2 or TRBV6-3 and TRBJ1-5; TRBD1 matches 10 bases. V dropped 5 bases and J dropped 4; count of bases not matched to a gene: 5. Germline CDR1 MNHEY, CDR2 SVGEGT. This CDR3 contains 15 residues. Written as DNA, the CDR3 is TGTGCCAGCAGTCCCAGGACAGGGGGGAATCAGCCCCAGCATTTT. It specifies CASSPRTGGNQPQHF.

The chain combines TRBV14 with TRBJ2-6; tentative D call: TRBD2 (6 bases). Trimming pared 0 bases from V and 0 bases from J, leaving 18 bases between. The CDR3 is 20 residues long. CDR1 is SGHDN and CDR2 is FVKESK in the germline V gene. CDR3 in amino acids: CASSQEVAGPYSSGANVLTF. DNA for the CDR3: TGTGCCAGCAGCCAAGAGGTTGCGGGGCCGTATTCCTCTGGGGCCAACGTCCTGACTTTC.

This chain connects TRBV20-1 to TRBJ2-5; TRBD2 agrees at 8 bases. The J call may be wrong; the DNA end is better matched by TRBJ2-7. CDR3 size: 14 residues. CDR1 and CDR2 (germline): DFQATT, SNEGSKA (reference sequence). CDR3 protein: CSALTSGGTYEQYF. The CDR3 DNA sequence: TGCAGTGCCCTCACTAGCGGCGGGACCTACGAGCAGTACTTC.

The chain combines TRBV6-5 with TRBJ1-5; D possibly corresponds to TRBD1 (6 bases). The ends were cut back, 6 bases at V and 1 base at J, with 13 bases in the middle. The CDR3 sequence is 15 residues long. CDR1 and CDR2 (germline): MNHEY, SVGAGI. The CDR3 DNA reads TGTGCCAGCAGCGATGACAGGTCCAGCAATCAGCCCCAGCATTTT. This gives the protein CASSDDRSSNQPQHF.

The chain combines TRBV20-1 with TRBJ2-7; D is perhaps TRBD1 (8 bases). From germline, CDR1 is DFQATT and CDR2 SNEGSKA (reference sequence). The CDR3 is 13 amino acids. The V end was cut by 4 bases, the J end by 5 bases, with 15 bases between. CDR3 sequence (DNA): TGCAGTGCTACGCGGACAGGGAGGGACGAGCAGTACTTC. Translated, it gives CSATRTGRDEQYF.

Only a few counts were recorded for this clonotype. The V and J genes are TRBV7-2 and TRBJ2-1; D unresolved. Trimming shortened V by 0 bases and J by 5 bases, and 5 bases separated the two germline ends. The germline V gene has CDR1 SGHTA and CDR2 FQGNSA. The CDR3 length is 13 residues. CDR3 DNA sequence: TGTGCCAGCAGCTTAGCCCTCAACAATGAGCAGTTCTTC. It yields the protein CASSLALNNEQFF.

The gene calls are TRBV12-3 or TRBV12-4 and TRBJ1-1, with D maybe TRBD1 (5 bases). This CDR3 comprises 15 residues. V was clipped by 6 bases and J by 2 bases, with 16 bases between them. The CDR3 reads CASSSGPLYNTEAFF. The CDR3 DNA reads TGTGCCAGCAGCTCGGGACCGCTTTATAACACTGAAGCTTTCTTT.

Here the CDR3 reads CASSRNTALAETQYF. CDR3 coding DNA: TGTGCCAGCAGTAGAAACACGGCTCTGGCAGAGACCCAGTACTTC. The rearrangement links TRBV6-5 to TRBJ2-5; D unresolved. Germline V gene data show CDR1 as MNHEY and CDR2 as SVGAGI. Trimming removed 5 bases at V and 4 bases at J, with 17 bases between. The CDR3 runs to 15 residues.

The J gene is TRBJ2-3, the V gene TRBV9, with D perhaps TRBD1 (5 bases). Germline V gives CDR1 SGDLS, CDR2 YYNGEE. This CDR3 is built from 12 residues. The V end was cut by 0 bases, the J end by 7 bases, with 6 bases between. The CDR3: CASSVGQYTQYF. The CDR3 DNA sequence: TGTGCCAGCAGCGTAGGACAGTATACGCAGTATTTT. The full variable domain, rest sourced from reference TRBV9 and TRBJ2-3, is DSGVTQTPKHLITATGQRVTLRCSPRSGDLSVYWYQQSLDQGLQFLIQYYNGEERAKGNILERFSAQQFPDLHSELNLSSLELGDSALYFCASSVGQYTQYFGPGTRLTVL.

This clonotype was seen a few times. The V gene is TRBV10-3, the J gene TRBJ1-2; 8 nucleotides line up with TRBD1. CDR3 size: 15 residues. V was clipped by 3 bases and J by 5 bases; unmatched bases: 8. CDR1 and CDR2 from the germline V gene are ENHRY and SYGVKD. The CDR3 here is CAISEGQGLGYGYTF. DNA of the CDR3: TGTGCCATCAGTGAAGGACAGGGTTTGGGGTATGGCTACACCTTC.

The chain employs TRBV7-9 and TRBJ2-5; 8 bases agree with TRBD2. Looked up from germline, CDR1 is SEHNR and CDR2 is FQNEAQ (reference sequence). V lost 5 bases, J lost 4 bases, and 9 bases stayed unmatched. CDR3 length equals 15 residues. Written as DNA, the CDR3 is TGTGCCAGCAGCCCTGTAGCGGGGAGTGGAGAGACCCAGTACTTC. Residues: CASSPVAGSGETQYF.

This clonotype was observed a single time. The gene calls are TRBV13 and TRBJ1-1; D not certain. This CDR3 is 13 amino acids long. V lost 1 base and J lost 3, with 6 bases in between. The V gene's germline CDR1 is PRHDT and CDR2 FYEKMQ (reference sequence). CDR3 sequence (DNA): TGTGCCAGCAGCTTAGTTGTTTACACTGAAGCTTTCTTT. This sequence encodes CASSLVVYTEAFF.